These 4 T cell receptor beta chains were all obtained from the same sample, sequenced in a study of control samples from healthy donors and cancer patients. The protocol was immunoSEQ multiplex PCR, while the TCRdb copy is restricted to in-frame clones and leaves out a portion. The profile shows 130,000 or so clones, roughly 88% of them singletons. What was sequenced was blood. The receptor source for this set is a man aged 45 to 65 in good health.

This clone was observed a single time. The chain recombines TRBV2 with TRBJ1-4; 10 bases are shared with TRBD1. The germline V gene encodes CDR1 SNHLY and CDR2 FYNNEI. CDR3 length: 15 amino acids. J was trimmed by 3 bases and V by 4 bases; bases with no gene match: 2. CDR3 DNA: TGTGCCAGCAGTGGACAGGGGGCCTCTAATGAAAAACTGTTTTTT. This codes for CASSGQGASNEKLFF.

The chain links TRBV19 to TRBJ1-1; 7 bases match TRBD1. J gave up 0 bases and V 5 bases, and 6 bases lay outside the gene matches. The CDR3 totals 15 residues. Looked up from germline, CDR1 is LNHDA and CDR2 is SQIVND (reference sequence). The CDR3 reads CASSSTGSMNTEAFF. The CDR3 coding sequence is TGTGCCAGTAGTTCGACAGGGAGTATGAACACTGAAGCTTTCTTT.

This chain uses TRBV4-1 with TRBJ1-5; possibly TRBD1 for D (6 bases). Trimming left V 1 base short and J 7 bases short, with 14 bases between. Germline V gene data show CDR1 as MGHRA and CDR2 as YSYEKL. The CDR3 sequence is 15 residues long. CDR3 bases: TGCGCCAGCAGCCAAGGTACAGGGTCATGGCAGCCCCAGCATTTT. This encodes CASSQGTGSWQPQHF.

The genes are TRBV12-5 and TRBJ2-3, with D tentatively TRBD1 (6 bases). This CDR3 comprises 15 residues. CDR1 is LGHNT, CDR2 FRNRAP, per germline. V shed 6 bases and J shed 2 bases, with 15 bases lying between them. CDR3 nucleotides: TGTGCTAGTGGGGGCGGACAGACACTCACAGATACGCAGTATTTT. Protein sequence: CASGGGQTLTDTQYF.